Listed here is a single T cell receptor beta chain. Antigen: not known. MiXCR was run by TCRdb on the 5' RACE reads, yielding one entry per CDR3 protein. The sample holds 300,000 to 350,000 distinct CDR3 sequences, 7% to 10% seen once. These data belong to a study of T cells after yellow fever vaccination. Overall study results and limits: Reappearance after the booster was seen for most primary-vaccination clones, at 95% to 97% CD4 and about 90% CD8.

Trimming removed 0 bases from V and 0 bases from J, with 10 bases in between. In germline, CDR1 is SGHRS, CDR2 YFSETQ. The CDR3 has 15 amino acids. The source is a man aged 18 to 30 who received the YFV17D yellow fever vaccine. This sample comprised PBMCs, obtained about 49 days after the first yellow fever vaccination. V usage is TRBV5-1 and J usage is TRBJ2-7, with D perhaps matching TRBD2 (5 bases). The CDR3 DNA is TGCGCCAGCAGCTTGGGACGGGGAAACTCCTACGAGCAGTACTTC. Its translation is CASSLGRGNSYEQYF.